This TCR beta chain was documented in a study of T cell responses to AZD1222 COVID-19 vaccine. Findings of the study overall: Repertoire sampling happened only post peak T cell response. Clonal diversity may have been underestimated in mostly white British donors. Spike-specific TCRs gained breadth and depth after people received two AZD1222 doses.

Generated by immunoSEQ multiplex PCR, the TCRdb table keeps only in-frame clones and is missing some. The sample comprises 150,000 or so clones, over 75% of which are singletons, and 1.4% to 1.5% rests with the top ten. CDR3 length equals 14 residues. Germline V CDR1 and CDR2: MDHEN, SYDVKM. The V and J ends lost 6 bases and 0 bases respectively, with 12 bases between them. About this clone: What it recognizes is unknown.

This sequence was found in an adult in good health. Sample: peripheral blood, taken on day 0 of AZD1222 vaccination. The genes are TRBV28 and TRBJ2-7, with D unresolved. CDR3 bases: TGTGCCAGCAGGCCCCGTGGCAGCTCCTACGAGCAGTACTTC. The encoded protein is CASRPRGSSYEQYF.